Listed here is a single T cell receptor (beta chain). Its antigen target is currently unknown. One base away there is no much larger clone; base qualities are not given. The library relied on the immunoSEQ multiplex PCR assay. A mixture of 60 forward primers for TCR Vbeta segments and 13 reverse primers for TCR Jbeta segments was used in the multiplex PCR. Amplification of the CDR3 region of rearranged TCR beta genes was performed with a multiplex PCR assay on genomic DNA. The Illumina HiSeq System was used to sequence the amplified TCR beta libraries as 87-base-pair reads. Per the authors' processing: Across the roughly 700 repertoires, a later analysis counted about 81 million unique TCR beta chains, around 10 million of which were shared by at least two donors. A nearest-neighbor algorithm error-corrected the raw reads and collapsed the reads into unique sequences, merging closely related sequences to remove PCR and sequencing errors. V, D and J gene segments were assigned by aligning CDR3 sequences to IMGT reference sequences. For a sequence to be retained, a match of at least six nucleotides was required to both a V gene segment and a J gene segment. Rearrangements were classified as productive when the CDR3 lacked stop codons and remained in frame with V and J, and all other rearrangements were classified as non-productive. Following IMGT convention, CDR3 was defined as the stretch from the second conserved V-encoded cysteine up to the conserved J-encoded phenylalanine. The earlier analysis of about 560 of the donors excluded any sequence lacking an unambiguous match to a single V gene segment. In an earlier analysis of more than 500 of the donors, a V segment was called functional when productive rearrangements were above 56.7%, and segregating when the standard deviation between donors exceeded 5%. A statistical classification framework was built for diagnosing cytomegalovirus status from the catalog of TCR beta chain sequences. V and J gene assignment, in a later analysis, came from comparing TCR nucleotide sequences with IMGT/GENE-DB human TR gene sequences. The TCRdist pipeline was used in a later analysis to assign CDR3 sequences and most-parsimonious VDJ recombination scenarios. In a later analysis, each TCR beta chain was defined by its CDR3 amino acid sequence together with its V-gene family, and reads lacking a unique V-gene family were excluded. As a way to deal with suspected cross-contamination and a sequencing artifact, a later analysis dropped roughly 620 nucleotide sequences that were highly shared and had low generation probability. In a later analysis, a clonal expansion index was calculated for each public chain from normalized within-repertoire ranks of inferred template counts. A later analysis computed generation probabilities with a VDJ recombination model fitted to out-of-frame rearrangements, and checked the results against IGoR. Hypergeometric tests were used in a later analysis to score TCR-TCR, TCR-HLA and TCR-CMV co-occurrence, with a repertoire-size bias correction applied to the TCR pairs. A later analysis estimated false discovery rates by permuting HLA or CMV assignments 20 times. In a later analysis, co-occurring TCRs were grouped using DBSCAN, with TCRdist sequence similarity added in when clustering inside HLA-allele-positive subsets. Co-occurrence clustering excluded repertoires with fewer than 30,000 or more than 120,000 public chains, plus five with anomalous nucleotide sharing. In TCRdb, the immuneACCESS table is reduced to in-frame sequences with V and J assigned. These tables do not hold every clone; where another copy was compared, an unresolved V gene accounts for under half, and the others remain unexplained. The DNA was the basis for D and trimming; V, J and clone size are from that table. Across this sample there are 170,000 or so clones, with just over 75% seen only once. Of the sample, approximately 1.5% is held by the ten largest clones.

For CDR1 and CDR2, the germline V gene lists SGHDT and YYEEEE. Counted from cysteine to phenylalanine, this CDR3 has 15 amino acids. CDR3 DNA only is kept here, 45 bases in frame from base 1. Trimming accounts for 0 bases at V and 5 bases at J, while the number of junction bases matched to no gene is 4. This specimen belongs to a study of cytomegalovirus exposure and HLA in healthy donors (dated by TCRdb to the late 2010s). About the study as a whole: According to an earlier analysis of a few hundred of the donors, 150 million to 200 million T cells yielded roughly 110 million unique TCR beta sequences and roughly 280 Gb of sequence data. Because of strong linkage in the cohort, roughly five DR-DQ haplotypes were treated as single units for association and clustering. A later genetic analysis used genome-wide SNP genotypes for 398 of the 666 donors, treating that subset as a discovery cohort. Along with the approximately 650-subject first cohort, a separate validation cohort of over 90 different subjects was used. Around 320 gigabases of sequencing data and 70 million to 100 million unique TCR sequences were included in an early release covering over 600 HLA-typed donors. An earlier analysis of some 500 of the donors used high-throughput TCR beta sequencing to judge whether each TCR beta V gene segment behaved as functional or pseudogenic. In a later analysis, previously published TCR beta repertoires from 600 to 850 donors were re-analyzed and high-resolution HLA genotyping was added so that TCR occurrence patterns could be studied. Rather than drawing on any new phenotypic data, the later analysis identified candidate immune exposures from TCR beta sequences and the way those sequences occurred across donors. High-throughput TCR immunosequencing, statistical association of individual TCRs with disease status, and machine learning were combined to predict cytomegalovirus infection status. Class I and class II HLA loci were covered by the typing at four-digit resolution. Every repertoire in the discovery cohort had been generated on one and the same sequencing platform. The number of donors typed differed by locus, with 629-630 for A, B, C, DRB1 and DQB1, 522 for DQA1, under 610 for DPA1, and 472 for DPB1. Donor age, sex, ethnicity and CMV serostatus were compiled alongside the repertoire data. Using immunosequencing, the study profiled T cell repertoires from fewer than 700 subjects and related those repertoires to cytomegalovirus serostatus. Among about 410 genotyped donors of the cohort, an average of around 250,000 unique TCR beta nucleotide sequences was sequenced per donor, of which 15% to 20% were non-productive. Among the approximately 400 genotyped donors, 75% to 90% belonged to the genetic ancestry cluster associated with self-reported Caucasian donors. The study aimed to test whether cataloging public T cell receptors could reveal signatures of past pathogen exposure. What the authors observed across the whole study: Strong co-occurrence of HLA alleles, especially DR and DQ, made assigning TCR associations to individual alleles difficult. Presence/absence analyses assumed roughly uniform sequencing depth across donors, an assumption that may not hold. The classifier was reported to diagnose cytomegalovirus status with high specificity and sensitivity in both the original and validation cohorts. Three of the identified cytomegalovirus-associated TCR beta chains were confirmed in vitro to be specific for cytomegalovirus antigens. Some IMGT-functional V segments, including TRBV6-2 and TRBV6-3, could not be distinguished by the 87-base-pair reads and were therefore excluded. According to a later genetic analysis, donors in an Asian-associated ancestry cluster had fewer N-insertions in productive TCRs than the roughly 670-donor mean. According to a later analysis, TCR association rates differed among HLA loci, with DRB1 alleles showing the most associated TCRs and HLA-C alleles showing the fewest. In a later analysis, HLA-associated TCR beta chains were found to be more clonally expanded and to have lower generation probabilities than equally common non-associated chains. Most TCR sequences were observed very rarely across donors, whereas some public TCRs were present in many individuals. An association between a missense DCLRE1C variant and V-gene and J-gene trimming of TCR beta chains was found in a later genetic analysis and replicated in an independent cohort. Only TCR beta chains were sequenced in this cohort, and the absence of alpha or paired-chain data limited detectable features. A group of highly shared sequence variants was considered likely to be a technical artifact of the sequencing pipeline. The authors suggested that the approach could potentially be extended to other disease states and immunological phenotypes. Most CMV-associated TCR beta chains appeared to be HLA-restricted in a later analysis, and the HLA associations seemed to be driven largely by CMV exposure. Immune exposure information for the cohort was limited to CMV serostatus. Linkage disequilibrium might explain the correlated functional status among segregating V segments, but an unknown experimental factor could not be excluded. Because counts were too low, about 15 rarely observed V segments, including chromosome 9 orphons, were left out of the earlier analysis of 500 to 650 of the donors. In a later analysis, around 15,000 TCR beta sequences were associated with specific HLA alleles at a false discovery rate of 0.05. Because HLA typing was unavailable for some donors at each locus, only the typed subset was used in association tests. A further reported finding was that TCR beta sequences accurately predicted the HLA-A and HLA-B alleles for most subjects in the first cohort. In an earlier analysis of fewer than 700 of the donors, most TCR beta V segments appeared in productive rearrangements about 87% or about 30% of the time, broadly matching IMGT annotations. Several of the top co-occurrence clusters appeared to be linked to parvovirus B19, influenza, CMV and Epstein-Barr virus, according to a later analysis. The study gave a list of some 150 TCR beta chains associated with cytomegalovirus.

The cohort comprised several hundred healthy bone marrow donors. At the time of sampling, all cohort members were nominally healthy, though unrecorded immune exposures were likely present. The donor tested CMV seropositive, placing the donor among the 290 or so seropositive members of the cohort. A peripheral blood sample was provided by each donor, and peripheral blood mononuclear cells were used for TCR beta sequencing. The Qiagen DNeasy Blood Extraction Kit was used to extract genomic DNA from the blood cell samples. The chain uses TRBV5-6 and TRBJ2-5; 10 bases in the middle match TRBD1. This sequence originates from a woman in her 30s in good health and CMV-seropositive. The source material was PBMCs. The DNA sequence follows: TGTGCCAGCAGCTTGGGACAGGGGGCATCGGAGACCCAGTACTTC. Translated, this gives CASSLGQGASETQYF.